This TCR beta chain came from a study of T-cell memory formation after mild COVID-19. Study-level points and caveats: Within pre-infection memory, some responding clones were found, suggesting cross-reactive memory joined.

TCRdb reanalysed the 5' RACE reads using MiXCR and keeps one entry per CDR3 protein. Among approximately 340,000 distinct CDR3 sequences listed, approximately 13% were seen once. This CDR3 is 17 amino acids long. V lost 4 bases, J lost 7 bases, and 15 bases stayed unmatched. CDR1 is MGHRA, CDR2 YSYEKL, per germline. This clonotype was picked up many times. What it binds is unknown. The source of this sequence is a man aged 18 to 30 who had mild COVID-19 (a few samples of this study predate the infection). Cell type and time point are not known. The sequencing input was PBMCs or a T cell subset sorted from them (not recorded which). The V call is TRBV4-1, the J call TRBJ2-2; 7 positions match TRBD1. CDR3 coding DNA: TGCGCCAGCAGCCTTCTGGGGGTACAGGGGACGGGCGGGGAGCTGTTTTTT. Its translation is CASSLLGVQGTGGELFF.